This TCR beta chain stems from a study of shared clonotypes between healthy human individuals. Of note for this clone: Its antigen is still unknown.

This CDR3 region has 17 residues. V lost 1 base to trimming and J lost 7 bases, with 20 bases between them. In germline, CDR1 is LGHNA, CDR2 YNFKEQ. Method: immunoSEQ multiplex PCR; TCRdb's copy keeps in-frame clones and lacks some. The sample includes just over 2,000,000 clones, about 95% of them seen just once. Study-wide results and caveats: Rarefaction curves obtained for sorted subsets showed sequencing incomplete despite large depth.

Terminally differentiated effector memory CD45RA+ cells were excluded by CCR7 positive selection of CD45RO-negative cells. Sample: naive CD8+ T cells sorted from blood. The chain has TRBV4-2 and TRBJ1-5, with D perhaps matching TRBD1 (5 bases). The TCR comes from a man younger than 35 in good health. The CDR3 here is CASSQGFQGEGEQPQHF. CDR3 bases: TGTGCCAGCAGCCAAGGATTTCAGGGTGAGGGAGAACAGCCCCAGCATTTT.